A single sample gave rise to the 32 T cell receptor beta chains below, sequenced in a study of patients and donors after allogeneic stem cell transplantation. MiXCR, applied by TCRdb to the RT-PCR reads, yields one record per CDR3 protein. The table records 200,000 to 250,000 distinct CDR3 sequences, 12% to 15% of them present only once. Sequenced material: blood, either unsorted or a sorted T cell fraction (not recorded which). The source is a human donor who was either an allogeneic HSCT recipient or a stem cell or donor lymphocyte infusion donor (not recorded which). It is not recorded whose cells these are; they may come from a transplant donor.

This clonotype has ten or more counts. V and J are TRBV12-3 or TRBV12-4 and TRBJ2-1; no reliable D call. The length of the CDR3 is 14 residues. V gave up 5 bases and J gave up 3 bases, with 11 bases separating them. Here the CDR3 DNA reads TGTGCCAGCAGTGGACGCCCCAACTACAATGAGCAGTTCTTC. Amino acid sequence: CASSGRPNYNEQFF.

This clonotype came up a few times. V gene TRBV5-4 combines with J gene TRBJ2-3, with 8 bases identical to TRBD2. The germline V gene encodes CDR1 SGHNT and CDR2 YYREEE (reference sequence). The J segment lost 2 bases and the V segment lost 5 bases, leaving 7 bases of the junction unmatched. The CDR3 has 15 amino acids. CDR3: CASSQSGSNTDTQYF. The CDR3 DNA sequence: TGTGCCAGCAGTCAAAGCGGGAGTAACACAGATACGCAGTATTTT.

In this sample, this clonotype turned up a few times. The chain has TRBV7-2 and TRBJ1-1; D is unresolved. The germline CDR1 and CDR2 sequences are SGHTA and FQGNSA. The CDR3 has 13 amino acids. V lost 1 base, J lost 4 bases, and 7 bases lay in between. CDR3 amino acids: CASSLERFTEAFF. In DNA form, the CDR3 reads TGTGCCAGCAGCTTAGAGCGGTTCACTGAAGCTTTCTTT.

The chain joins TRBV19 to TRBJ1-1; D is perhaps TRBD1 (6 bases). CDR1 is LNHDA and CDR2 is SQIVND in the germline V gene (reference sequence). The CDR3 runs to 14 residues. V gave up 3 bases and J gave up 4 bases, with 12 bases separating them. The CDR3 bases are TGTGCCAGTAGTATTCAGGGGAGAAGCACTGAAGCTTTCTTT. Its protein is CASSIQGRSTEAFF.

This clonotype has ten or more counts. The V gene is TRBV4-3, the J gene TRBJ1-2; D is possibly TRBD1 (5 bases). Trimming stripped 1 base from V and 3 bases from J, with 18 bases between. The CDR3 runs 17 residues. Germline V gene data show CDR1 as LGHNA and CDR2 as YSLEER. The CDR3 nucleotides read TGCGCCAGCAGCCAAGGCAATGGGGACGGGGGAGACTATGGCTACACCTTC. Translating gives CASSQGNGDGGDYGYTF.

Many counts were recorded for this clonotype. The rearrangement uses TRBV12-3 or TRBV12-4 and TRBJ1-5; 7 nucleotides agree with TRBD1. This CDR3 has 14 residues. V dropped 6 bases and J dropped 4; count of bases not matched to a gene: 6. CDR3 in amino acids: CASSYSGGNQPQHF. The CDR3 bases are TGTGCCAGCAGCTATTCAGGGGGGAATCAGCCCCAGCATTTT.

This clonotype appeared a few times. The J gene is TRBJ1-5, the V gene TRBV15, with D perhaps matching TRBD1 (5 bases). V dropped 0 bases and J dropped 3 bases, with 6 bases sitting between them. Germline assignment: CDR1 LNHNV and CDR2 YYDKDF (reference sequence). CDR3 length equals 14 residues. The CDR3 DNA is TGTGCCACCAGCAGAGAAGGGGACAATCAGCCCCAGCATTTT. Translation: CATSREGDNQPQHF.

The chain couples TRBV6-2 or TRBV6-3 to TRBJ2-5; perhaps TRBD1 as D (6 bases). Trimming left V 6 bases short and J 4 bases short, with 12 bases between. The germline CDR1 and CDR2 sequences are MNHEY and SVGEGT. The CDR3 runs 13 residues. CDR3 region: CASSQGRLETQYF. The DNA for the CDR3 is TGTGCCAGCAGCCAGGGGCGCCTAGAGACCCAGTACTTC.

This chain joins TRBV29-1 and TRBJ1-2; no firm D call. V lost 4 bases, J lost 10 bases, and 13 bases lay in between. This CDR3 has 11 amino acids. CDR1 and CDR2 from the germline V gene are SQVTM and ANQGSEA. CDR3 amino acids: CSVASGRAYTF. CDR3 in DNA: TGCAGCGTTGCATCGGGCAGAGCCTACACCTTC.

This sequence joins TRBV20-1 and TRBJ2-1; D may be TRBD1 or TRBD2 (5 bases each). The CDR3 spans 12 residues. Germline CDR1 and CDR2: DFQATT and SNEGSKA (reference sequence). V was cut by 6 bases and J by 5 bases, with 11 bases left in between. Here the CDR3 DNA reads TGCAGTGCAGAGGGGACCAACAATGAGCAGTTCTTC. Protein product: CSAEGTNNEQFF.

The chain recombines TRBV18 with TRBJ2-3; possible D gene TRBD2, 6 bases. This CDR3 is built from 15 residues. CDR1 is KGHSH and CDR2 is LQKENI in the germline V gene. Deletions cut 6 bases from V and 2 bases from J, with 15 bases between. CDR3 protein: CASSPTGVPTDTQYF. The CDR3 DNA follows: TGTGCCAGCTCCCCCACGGGGGTGCCCACAGATACGCAGTATTTT.

This clonotype was seen more than once but under ten times. The V gene is TRBV7-9, the J gene TRBJ1-4, with 9 nucleotides matching TRBD1. Germline CDR1 SEHNR, CDR2 FQNEAQ (reference sequence). The CDR3 length is 17 residues. V shed 7 bases, J shed 8 bases, and the junction held 17 bases outside the gene matches. This chain's CDR3 is CASTPGVFRDREEKLFF. CDR3 sequence (DNA): TGTGCCAGCACCCCGGGGGTCTTCCGGGACAGGGAAGAAAAACTGTTTTTT.

The chain recombines TRBV18 with TRBJ2-1; 8 bases agree with TRBD1. This CDR3 has 15 amino acids. Per germline, CDR1 KGHSH and CDR2 LQKENI. With 5 bases clipped from V and 2 bases from J, the junction kept 5 bases outside the gene matches. The CDR3 spells CASSAGTGTYNEQFF. CDR3 coding DNA: TGTGCCAGCTCAGCCGGGACAGGTACCTACAATGAGCAGTTCTTC.

The chain is built from TRBV5-1 and TRBJ2-3; no reliable D call. The CDR3 is 14 amino acids. Germline loops: CDR1 SGHRS, CDR2 YFSETQ. Trimming pared 0 bases from V and 1 base from J, leaving 6 bases between. CDR3 sequence (DNA): TGCGCCAGCAGCTTGGTCCAGCGCACAGATACGCAGTATTTT. Residues: CASSLVQRTDTQYF.

This clonotype has at least ten counts. J is TRBJ2-3 and V is TRBV4-2, with D perhaps given as TRBD1 or TRBD2 (5 bases each). The CDR3 spans 14 residues. V lost 5 bases and J lost 6, with 15 bases in between. Germline values: CDR1 LGHNA, CDR2 YNFKEQ. The CDR3 sequence is CASSYRSEGDTQYF. CDR3 sequence (DNA): TGTGCCAGCAGCTATCGAAGTGAGGGGGATACGCAGTATTTT.

The chain uses TRBV7-2 and TRBJ1-5; D may be TRBD1 (6 bases). Germline CDR1 and CDR2: SGHTA and FQGNSA. V was cut by 1 base and J by 7 bases, with 14 bases left in between. CDR3 length equals 15 residues. The CDR3 here is CASSLVGGTWQPQHF. Here the CDR3 DNA reads TGTGCCAGCAGCTTAGTTGGGGGCACATGGCAGCCCCAGCATTTT.

This clonotype came up a few times. The chain joins TRBV20-1 to TRBJ2-1; D might be TRBD1 or TRBD2, each matching 5 bases. Trimming removed 4 bases at V and 0 bases at J, with 16 bases between. The CDR3 loop spans 16 amino acids. Germline V gene data show CDR1 as DFQATT and CDR2 as SNEGSKA (reference sequence). Written as DNA, the CDR3 is TGCAGTGCTATCGGGACCATTGTCAGCTCCTACAATGAGCAGTTCTTC. Its protein is CSAIGTIVSSYNEQFF.

The V call is TRBV30, the J call TRBJ1-4; possibly TRBD1 for D (5 bases). V was trimmed by 6 bases and J by 7 bases, leaving 18 bases between them. The CDR3 has 14 residues. Germline CDR1 reads GTSNPN; CDR2 reads SVGIG (reference sequence). Written as DNA, the CDR3 is TGTGCCTGTTCTGGCGGGACGGGGGGTGAAAAACTGTTTTTT. Encoded protein: CACSGGTGGEKLFF.

There are many counts of this clonotype. The V call is TRBV12-3 or TRBV12-4, the J call TRBJ1-1; D remains unclear. The CDR3 has 13 amino acids. The ends were cut back, 4 bases at V and 7 bases at J, with 13 bases in the middle. The CDR3 nucleotides read TGTGCCAGCAGTTCATCGGTTAGGAATGAAGCTTTCTTT. Translated, it gives CASSSSVRNEAFF.

This clonotype was seen more than once but under ten times. The rearrangement links TRBV20-1 to TRBJ1-2; D is unresolved. CDR1 DFQATT and CDR2 SNEGSKA come from the germline V gene (reference sequence). The CDR3 contains 12 residues. Trimming stripped 6 bases from V and 1 base from J, with 9 bases between. The CDR3 loop is CSAVQFNYGYTF. The CDR3 region has the DNA TGCAGTGCCGTCCAGTTTAACTATGGCTACACCTTC.

The sample holds many counts of this clonotype. The chain couples TRBV27 to TRBJ2-1, with 7 bases that match TRBD1. Germline-derived CDR1 and CDR2 are MNHEY and SMNVEV (reference sequence). This CDR3 is 15 amino acids long. V lost 3 bases, J lost 4 bases, and 6 bases stayed unmatched. CDR3 nucleotides: TGTGCCAGCAGTTTCCGGACAGGCCCATACAATGAGCAGTTCTTC. It is translated as CASSFRTGPYNEQFF.

This chain connects TRBV19 to TRBJ2-1; 8 bases align to TRBD1. The V and J ends lost 6 bases and 12 bases, in that order; junction bases with no gene match: 7. The V gene's germline CDR1 is LNHDA and CDR2 SQIVND (reference sequence). The CDR3 runs 12 residues. The CDR3 spells CASRSDRGAQFF. The CDR3 coding sequence is TGTGCCAGTAGATCAGACAGGGGTGCGCAGTTCTTC. The full variable domain, its missing parts supplied by reference TRBV19 and TRBJ2-1, is DGGITQSPKYLFRKEGQNVTLSCEQNLNHDAMYWYRQDPGQGLRLIYYSQIVNDFQKGDIAEGYSVSREKKESFPLTVTSAQKNPTAFYLCASRSDRGAQFFGPGTRLTVL.

This clonotype was detected ten times or more. The chain employs TRBV12-3 or TRBV12-4 and TRBJ1-2; D gene ambiguous. CDR3 length: 15 amino acids. Deletions cut 2 bases from V and 7 bases from J, with 17 bases between. DNA of the CDR3: TGTGCCAGCAGTTTACGACCGGGAGACCCGACTGGCTACACCTTC. The encoded protein is CASSLRPGDPTGYTF.

V and J are TRBV5-1 and TRBJ1-1, with 12 bases fitting TRBD1. Germline-derived CDR1 and CDR2 are SGHRS and YFSETQ. CDR3 length equals 16 residues. The trim removed 3 bases at V and 0 bases at J, leaving 3 bases unmatched. The DNA of the CDR3 is TGCGCCAGCAGCTGGGGACAGGGGGCTATGAACACTGAAGCTTTCTTT. Its protein is CASSWGQGAMNTEAFF. Filled out from reference TRBV5-1 and TRBJ1-1, the complete variable domain reads KAGVTQTPRYLIKTRGQQVTLSCSPISGHRSVSWYQQTPGQGLQFLFEYFSETQRNKGNFPGRFSGRQFSNSRSEMNVSTLELGDSALYLCASSWGQGAMNTEAFFGQGTRLTVV.

This clonotype was detected only a few times. This chain connects TRBV7-8 to TRBJ2-2; 9 nucleotides align to TRBD2. The J segment lost 14 bases and the V segment lost 1 base, leaving 8 bases of the junction unmatched. The CDR3 is 14 amino acids. Germline-derived CDR1 and CDR2 are SGHVS and FQNEAQ. CDR3 region: CASSLEDSRGGLFF. In DNA form, the CDR3 reads TGTGCCAGCAGCTTAGAGGATTCGCGGGGGGGCCTGTTTTTT.

Many counts were recorded for this clonotype. The chain recombines TRBV7-2 with TRBJ1-5; D uncertain. V was shortened by 1 base and J by 3 bases, with 10 bases between the two germline ends. The germline CDR1 and CDR2 sequences are SGHTA and FQGNSA. This CDR3 is built from 15 residues. Here the CDR3 reads CASSLVVSDNQPQHF. The CDR3 DNA is TGTGCCAGCAGCTTAGTGGTTTCAGACAATCAGCCCCAGCATTTT. The full variable domain, completed using reference TRBV7-2 and TRBJ1-5, is GAGVSQSPSNKVTEKGKDVELRCDPISGHTALYWYRQSLGQGLEFLIYFQGNSAPDKSGLPSDRFSAERTGGSVSTLTIQRTQQEDSAVYLCASSLVVSDNQPQHFGDGTRLSIL.

In its sample, this clonotype was seen a few times. The chain has TRBV12-3 or TRBV12-4 and TRBJ2-7; D gene uncertain. The CDR3 has 15 amino acids. Deletions cut 6 bases from V and 2 bases from J, with 17 bases between. The CDR3 here is CASSQRWGTTYEQYF. The CDR3 DNA sequence: TGTGCCAGCAGCCAAAGGTGGGGAACCACCTACGAGCAGTACTTC.

This clonotype was found once. CDR3 residues: CASSFPGLAGGPVETQYF. DNA for the CDR3: TGTGCCAGCAGCTTTCCGGGACTAGCGGGGGGGCCAGTTGAGACCCAGTACTTC. The chain has TRBV2 and TRBJ2-5; TRBD2 aligns across 16 bases. This CDR3 has 18 residues. Trimming at V came to 6 bases and at J to 5 bases, leaving 12 bases not matched to a gene. Looked up from germline, CDR1 is SNHLY and CDR2 is FYNNEI.

The rearrangement links TRBV7-3 to TRBJ2-7, with D possibly matching TRBD2 (5 bases). Germline CDR1 SGHTA, CDR2 FQGTGA. Deletions cut 5 bases from V and 0 bases from J, with 11 bases between. CDR3 length: 14 residues. The chain's CDR3 is CASSRGPTSYEQYF. DNA for the CDR3: TGTGCCAGCAGCCGAGGGCCTACCTCCTACGAGCAGTACTTC.

Ten or more counts support this clonotype. This chain uses TRBV3-1 with TRBJ2-7; no clear D. Deletions cut 3 bases from V and 0 bases from J, with 12 bases between. The germline V gene has CDR1 LGHDT and CDR2 YNNKEL (reference sequence). The CDR3 length is 15 residues. The CDR3 is CASSHSDWGSYEQYF. Written as DNA, the CDR3 is TGTGCCAGCAGCCATTCCGATTGGGGCTCCTACGAGCAGTACTTC.

This clonotype was counted between two and nine times. The rearrangement joins TRBV6-1 to TRBJ1-5; 9 positions match TRBD1. The CDR3 loop spans 14 amino acids. J lost 5 bases, V lost 5 bases, and 4 bases had no gene match. Germline CDR1 and CDR2: MNHNS and SASEGT. CDR3 bases: TGTGCCAGCAGTCCCCGGGACAGGGATCAGCCCCAGCATTTT. Amino acid sequence: CASSPRDRDQPQHF.

This clonotype came up a few times. The CDR3, as DNA: TGTGCCAGCATTTCCAGGCGGAGCACTGAAGCTTTCTTT. It specifies CASISRRSTEAFF. The V call is TRBV6-1, the J call TRBJ1-1; the D is unclear. The CDR3 totals 13 residues. The germline gives CDR1 MNHNS, CDR2 SASEGT. Trimming took off 7 bases at V and 4 bases at J, with 13 bases between the two ends.